This T cell receptor (beta chain) was identified during a study of blood T cell repertoires in COVID-19. The overall study: From T cells, B-cell-depleted T cells, or PBMCs came the material, which was cDNA or gDNA.

The CDR3 runs 15 residues. V lost 3 bases to trimming and J lost 5 bases; unmatched junction nucleotides: 4. Germline V gene lookup returns CDR1 KGHDR and CDR2 SFDVKD. This clone was observed once. This table comes from immunoSEQ multiplex PCR, and its TCRdb copy is limited to in-frame clones, with some not included. Of approximately 240,000 clones listed, around nine tenths were seen once; the top ten hold around 2%. This sequence was found in a woman in her thirties or forties who had recovered from COVID-19. This chain connects TRBV24-1 to TRBJ2-3, with 10 bases fitting TRBD2. Sequencing used peripheral blood. The DNA for the CDR3 is TGTGCCACCAGTGATGATAGCGGGAGGAGAGATACGCAGTATTTT. Translation: CATSDDSGRRDTQYF.